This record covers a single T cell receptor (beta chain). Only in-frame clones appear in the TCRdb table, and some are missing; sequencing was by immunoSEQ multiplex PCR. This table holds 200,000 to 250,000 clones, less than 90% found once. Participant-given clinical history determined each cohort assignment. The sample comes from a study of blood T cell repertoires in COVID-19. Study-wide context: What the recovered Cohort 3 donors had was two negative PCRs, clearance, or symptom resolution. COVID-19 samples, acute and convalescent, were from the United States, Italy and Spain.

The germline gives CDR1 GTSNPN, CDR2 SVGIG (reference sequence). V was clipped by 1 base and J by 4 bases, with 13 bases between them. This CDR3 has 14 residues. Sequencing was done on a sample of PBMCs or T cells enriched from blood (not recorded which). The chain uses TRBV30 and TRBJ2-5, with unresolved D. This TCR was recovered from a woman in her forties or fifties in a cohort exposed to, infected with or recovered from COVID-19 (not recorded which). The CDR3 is CAWSAYGFSETQYF. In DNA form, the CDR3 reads TGTGCCTGGAGTGCCTACGGGTTCTCAGAGACCCAGTACTTC.